Listed here are 26 T cell receptor beta chains from one sample, sequenced in a study of shared clonotypes between healthy human individuals. TCRdb keeps only in-frame clones here, not all; method: immunoSEQ multiplex PCR. The data contain 2,500,000 or so clones, approximately 93% of them singletons. The sample was naive CD4+ T cells from PBMCs. Sample subset: CD45RA+ positively selected. Receptors originate from a man aged 18 to 35 in good health. Some clones in this sample may be carry-over from other donors' samples.

The chain has TRBV28 and TRBJ1-5; D uncertain. This CDR3 is built from 11 residues. Trimming removed 7 bases at V and 9 bases at J, with 10 bases between. Germline CDR1 reads MDHEN; CDR2 reads SYDVKM. The CDR3 DNA reads TGTGCCAGCACGGAAGAGGGGCCCCAGCATTTT. It codes for CASTEEGPQHF.

This chain joins TRBV4-1 and TRBJ1-1; tentative D call: TRBD1 (5 bases). Per the germline V gene, CDR1 is MGHRA and CDR2 is YSYEKL. V was clipped by 3 bases and J by 1 base, with 12 bases between them. The CDR3 is 15 amino acids. The DNA for the CDR3 is TGCGCCAGCAGCCACACGAAGCAGGGGAACACTGAAGCTTTCTTT. Encoded protein: CASSHTKQGNTEAFF.

Regarding this clone: Different DNA sequences within this sample yield the same CDR3. V usage is TRBV27 and J usage is TRBJ1-3; a weak D match, TRBD1 (5 bases). V was trimmed by 5 bases and J by 2 bases, leaving 10 bases between them. From germline, CDR1 is MNHEY and CDR2 SMNVEV (reference sequence). The CDR3 consists of 14 residues. The CDR3 loop is CASSPRGAGNTIYF. CDR3 coding DNA: TGTGCCAGCAGTCCCCGGGGGGCTGGAAACACCATATATTTT.

This chain uses TRBV6-4 with TRBJ1-1, with 7 nucleotides matching TRBD1. The V segment lost 5 bases and the J segment 1 base; nucleotides outside the gene matches: 10. This CDR3 spans 16 amino acids. Germline V gene data show CDR1 as MRHNA and CDR2 as SNTAGT. CDR3 DNA: TGTGCCAGCAGTTCCCTCCGGACAGGCAAGAACACTGAAGCTTTCTTT. This encodes CASSSLRTGKNTEAFF.

The chain is built from TRBV7-2 and TRBJ2-1, with 10 bases fitting TRBD1. Germline CDR1 is SGHTA and CDR2 is FQGNSA. The CDR3 loop spans 14 amino acids. The ends lost 8 bases at V and 8 bases at J; junction bases unmatched: 9. CDR3 coding DNA: TGTGCCAGCGACCGGGACAGGGGAAACGATGAGCAGTTCTTC. It codes for CASDRDRGNDEQFF.

This clone was seen only once. V gene TRBV19 combines with J gene TRBJ2-2; D gene uncertain. V was pared by 3 bases and J by 7 bases, with 15 bases between. The CDR3 runs to 15 residues. Germline CDR1 is LNHDA and CDR2 is SQIVND (reference sequence). CDR3 protein: CASSMRSGFVGELFF. For the CDR3, the DNA is TGTGCCAGTAGTATGCGGTCGGGTTTCGTCGGGGAGCTGTTTTTT.

V usage is TRBV15 and J usage is TRBJ2-1, with D uncertain. V lost 1 base and J 6 bases, leaving 16 bases between the germline ends. CDR1 is LNHNV and CDR2 is YYDKDF in the germline V gene (reference sequence). The CDR3 has 16 amino acids. The CDR3 is CATSRVLVSVFNEQFF. The DNA for the CDR3 is TGTGCCACCAGCAGAGTACTTGTCTCTGTTTTCAATGAGCAGTTCTTC.

The CDR3 is CAIKREGHYEQYF. The CDR3, as DNA: TGTGCCATAAAGCGGGAGGGACACTACGAGCAGTACTTC. V gene TRBV28 combines with J gene TRBJ2-7; the match to TRBD2 covers 10 bases. The CDR3 extends over 13 amino acids. The V gene end was trimmed by 10 bases and the J gene end by 3 bases; junction bases not matched to a gene: 6. Germline loops: CDR1 MDHEN, CDR2 SYDVKM.

The chain recombines TRBV28 with TRBJ1-5; D uncertain. The CDR3 has 11 residues. The V gene lost 8 bases and the J gene lost 6 bases, with 8 bases spanning the gap. Germline V gene lookup returns CDR1 MDHEN and CDR2 SYDVKM. The CDR3 nucleotides are TGTGCCAGCGGCCGGCGTCAGCCCCAGCATTTT. Amino acid sequence: CASGRRQPQHF.

This clone was observed a single time. The chain is built from TRBV5-4 and TRBJ1-2; TRBD1 agrees at 12 bases. Germline V lookup: CDR1 SGHNT, CDR2 YYREEE (reference sequence). This CDR3 comprises 16 residues. V dropped 0 bases and J dropped 8; count of bases not matched to a gene: 8. The CDR3 sequence: CASSLGDRGLLSGYTF. CDR3 DNA: TGTGCCAGCAGCTTGGGGGACAGGGGGCTGTTGAGCGGCTACACCTTC.

The chain joins TRBV7-2 to TRBJ2-2; 11 nucleotides match TRBD1. With V trimmed by 3 bases and J by 7 bases, 7 bases remained unmatched. CDR3 length: 16 residues. CDR1 SGHTA and CDR2 FQGNSA come from the germline V gene. CDR3 amino acids: CASSFFRTGGYGELFF. DNA of the CDR3: TGTGCCAGCAGCTTTTTCAGGACAGGGGGCTACGGGGAGCTGTTTTTT. Using reference TRBV7-2 and TRBJ2-2 for the parts outside the CDR3, the full variable domain is GAGVSQSPSNKVTEKGKDVELRCDPISGHTALYWYRQSLGQGLEFLIYFQGNSAPDKSGLPSDRFSAERTGGSVSTLTIQRTQQEDSAVYLCASSFFRTGGYGELFFGEGSRLTVL.

V usage is TRBV27 and J usage is TRBJ2-3; no clear D gene. V lost 2 bases and J lost 2, with 8 bases in between. The V gene's germline CDR1 is MNHEY and CDR2 SMNVEV (reference sequence). This CDR3 region has 14 residues. The CDR3 bases are TGTGCCAGCAGTTTAGGGCTACTCACAGATACGCAGTATTTT. Its translation: CASSLGLLTDTQYF.

The chain joins TRBV5-1 to TRBJ2-2; no clear D. V was pared by 2 bases and J by 7 bases, with 9 bases between. This CDR3 spans 13 amino acids. The germline CDR1 and CDR2 sequences are SGHRS and YFSETQ. The CDR3 loop is CASSLIPGGELFF. The DNA for the CDR3 is TGCGCCAGCAGCTTAATCCCGGGCGGGGAGCTGTTTTTT.

In its sample, this clone was seen once. The sample has other DNA sequences that encode this CDR3 too. The V call is TRBV25-1, the J call TRBJ2-6; D is undetermined. The CDR3 is 13 amino acids. The V and J ends lost 4 bases and 2 bases respectively, with 3 bases between them. Germline loops: CDR1 MGHDK, CDR2 SYGVNS. The CDR3 nucleotides are TGTGCCAGCAGTGTGGCTGGGGCCAACGTCCTGACTTTC. Amino acids: CASSVAGANVLTF. The entire variable domain, with the rest obtained from reference TRBV25-1 and TRBJ2-6, is as follows: EADIYQTPRYLVIGTGKKITLECSQTMGHDKMYWYQQDPGMELHLIHYSYGVNSTEKGDLSSESTVSRIRTEHFPLTLESARPSHTSQYLCASSVAGANVLTFGAGSRLTVL.

Remarks on this clone: In the same sample, other DNA sequences code for this CDR3. V usage is TRBV28 and J usage is TRBJ2-3, with D possibly being TRBD2 (5 bases). Trimming removed 3 bases at V and 3 bases at J, with 13 bases between. CDR3 length: 15 residues. Germline V CDR1 and CDR2: MDHEN, SYDVKM. The CDR3 protein is CASSFGASRTDTQYF. The CDR3 nucleotides are TGTGCCAGCAGTTTTGGCGCTAGCAGAACAGATACGCAGTATTTT.

This clone was observed once. The sample holds other DNA sequences that translate to the same CDR3. The chain combines TRBV12-5 with TRBJ2-3; D is possibly TRBD1 (6 bases). The germline V and J ends were trimmed by 2 bases and 3 bases, with 6 bases remaining between them. The germline CDR1 and CDR2 sequences are LGHNT and FRNRAP. The CDR3 runs to 13 residues. CDR3 in amino acids: CASGLQGTDTQYF. Written as DNA, the CDR3 is TGTGCTAGTGGTTTGCAGGGGACAGATACGCAGTATTTT.

The chain joins TRBV5-4 to TRBJ1-2; 7 positions match TRBD1. Germline-derived CDR1 and CDR2 are SGHNT and YYREEE (reference sequence). The CDR3 runs to 15 residues. Trimming at V came to 5 bases and at J to 6 bases, leaving 13 bases not matched to a gene. CDR3 sequence (DNA): TGTGCCAGCAGGCCCCACAGGGGAAACCATAATGGCTACACCTTC. This codes for CASRPHRGNHNGYTF.

This clone has just a few counts. This sequence joins TRBV19 and TRBJ1-4; D gene unclear. Between the trimmed V and J ends, which lost 5 bases and 7 bases, there was a span of 11 bases. The germline V gene encodes CDR1 LNHDA and CDR2 SQIVND (reference sequence). This CDR3 region has 13 residues. The chain's CDR3 is CASSLSFGEKLFF. The CDR3, as DNA: TGTGCCAGTAGTTTGTCTTTCGGTGAAAAACTGTTTTTT.

J is TRBJ2-7 and V is TRBV7-2; 7 bases line up with TRBD1. Per germline, CDR1 SGHTA and CDR2 FQGNSA. V dropped 3 bases and J dropped 6; count of bases not matched to a gene: 11. CDR3 size: 15 residues. The CDR3 sequence is CASSFQGDLLGEQYF. CDR3 bases: TGTGCCAGCAGCTTTCAGGGGGACCTCCTTGGCGAGCAGTACTTC.

This chain uses TRBV5-1 with TRBJ1-1; possible D gene TRBD1, 5 bases. Germline values: CDR1 SGHRS, CDR2 YFSETQ. Trimming left V 1 base short and J 3 bases short, with 16 bases between. The CDR3 loop spans 16 amino acids. The CDR3 DNA follows: TGCGCCAGCAGCTTGCAAGCAGGGCAGGGATACACTGAAGCTTTCTTT. Translating gives CASSLQAGQGYTEAFF.

The chain joins TRBV4-1 to TRBJ1-2; weak D call: TRBD1 (5 bases). This CDR3 comprises 14 residues. Germline-derived CDR1 and CDR2 are MGHRA and YSYEKL. Trimming cost V 1 base and J 5 bases, with 11 bases left between them. The CDR3 DNA follows: TGCGCCAGCAGCCAAGGGGGCCGCCGGTATGGCTACACCTTC. Its protein is CASSQGGRRYGYTF.

The chain links TRBV28 to TRBJ1-6; 9 positions match TRBD1. Germline loops: CDR1 MDHEN, CDR2 SYDVKM. With V trimmed by 7 bases and J by 5 bases, 9 bases remained unmatched. CDR3 size: 16 residues. The CDR3: CASTSSDRGDNSPLHF. In DNA, the CDR3 is TGTGCCAGCACCTCCTCCGACAGGGGGGATAATTCACCCCTCCACTTT.

The chain carries TRBV6-6 and TRBJ1-6, with D perhaps matching TRBD1 (5 bases). Trimming stripped 5 bases from V and 0 bases from J, with 11 bases between. Germline-derived CDR1 and CDR2 are MNHNY and SVGAGI (reference sequence). This CDR3 contains 16 residues. The CDR3 DNA sequence: TGTGCCAGCAGTCTGGGGCGGGGCTCCTATAATTCACCCCTCCACTTT. Translating it yields CASSLGRGSYNSPLHF.

The V and J genes are TRBV19 and TRBJ2-1; possible D gene TRBD1, 6 bases. V lost 3 bases, J lost 4 bases, and 13 bases lay in between. CDR1 and CDR2 (germline): LNHDA, SQIVND (reference sequence). The CDR3 consists of 15 residues. The DNA for the CDR3 is TGTGCCAGTAGTATCCGACCTACAGGGTACAATGAGCAGTTCTTC. Translating gives CASSIRPTGYNEQFF.

This chain connects TRBV5-4 to TRBJ2-2; 7 bases fit TRBD2. CDR1 is SGHNT, CDR2 YYREEE, per germline (reference sequence). The CDR3 extends over 14 amino acids. V gave up 7 bases and J gave up 3 bases; unmatched junction bases: 6. The CDR3 reads CASSASGYTGELFF. For the CDR3, the DNA is TGTGCCAGCTCGGCTAGCGGATACACCGGGGAGCTGTTTTTT.

The chain is built from TRBV19 and TRBJ2-2; TRBD1 matches 8 bases. The CDR3 extends over 13 amino acids. J lost 7 bases, V lost 11 bases, and 9 bases had no gene match. The V gene's germline CDR1 is LNHDA and CDR2 SQIVND (reference sequence). CDR3 DNA sequence: TGTGCCGCCCGGGACAGGTCAAACGGGGAGCTGTTTTTT. Protein: CAARDRSNGELFF.